This T cell receptor (beta chain) comes out of a study of blood T cell repertoires in COVID-19. The protocol was immunoSEQ multiplex PCR, while the TCRdb copy is restricted to in-frame clones and leaves out a portion. The sample includes hundreds of thousands of clones, roughly four fifths of them seen just once. This clonotype was sampled from a woman in her thirties or forties with active or convalescent COVID-19. Material: peripheral blood.

The DNA for the CDR3 is TGTGCCAGCAGTGGTAATCCAGCTACGGAGTATAACACCGGGGAGCTGTTTTTT. This encodes CASSGNPATEYNTGELFF. The V call is TRBV6-1, the J call TRBJ2-2; no reliable D call. Germline assignment: CDR1 MNHNS and CDR2 SASEGT. The CDR3 totals 18 residues. Trimming stripped 4 bases from V and 2 bases from J, with 20 bases between.